These 26 T cell receptor delta chains were all obtained from the same sample, sequenced in a study of Vδ1+ human thymocytes. Points from the study as a whole: In the thymus, TRG and TRD repertoires looked highly polyclonal with Gaussian CDR3 lengths.

No antigen has been assigned to these receptors. Extracted RNA was reverse transcribed into cDNA. The CDR3 regions were amplified by multiplex PCR from V-gene primers to a constant-region primer. TCRdb reprocessed the multiplex PCR reads using CATT. This table has over 20,000 delta-chain clones, 7.5% to 9% appearing once. The specimen was Vdelta1+ gamma-delta thymocytes from the thymus. Noted subset: FACS-sorted CD3+ TCRalphabeta- TCRVdelta1+ TCRVdelta2- thymocytes. These receptors originate from a child less than two years old who had congenital heart surgery.

This chain connects TRDV1 to TRDJ1; D is unresolved. CDR1 is TSWWSYY, CDR2 QGS, per germline. The CDR3 consists of 16 residues. The germline V and J ends were trimmed by 1 base and 0 bases, with 12 bases remaining between them. CDR3 bases: TGTGCTCTTGGGGAACGGCTGCCTCCCCACACCGATAAACTCATCTTT. This gives the protein CALGERLPPHTDKLIF.

The chain employs TRDV1 and TRDJ1; 10 bases are shared with TRDD3. Trimming took 6 bases from V and 0 from J; bases not matched to a gene: 19. CDR3 length: 20 residues. Germline V CDR1 and CDR2: TSWWSYY, QGS. The CDR3 reads CALGDSRPLGDPGYTDKLIF. CDR3 bases: TGTGCTCTTGGAGACTCCCGCCCACTGGGGGATCCGGGGTACACCGATAAACTCATCTTT.

This rearrangement joins TRDV1 to TRDJ1, with 11 bases fitting TRDD3. Germline CDR1 TSWWSYY, CDR2 QGS. CDR3 size: 21 residues. Germline trimming cut 2 bases from V and 4 bases from J; bases unmatched to any gene: 21. The CDR3 is CALGEYGNLSLGDTARDKLIF. DNA of the CDR3: TGTGCTCTTGGGGAATACGGGAATTTGTCCCTGGGGGATACAGCCCGCGATAAACTCATCTTT.

Only a few counts were recorded for this clone. The chain is built from TRDV1 and TRDJ1, with D possibly TRDD3 on 5 matching bases. The length of the CDR3 is 17 residues. Germline CDR1 reads TSWWSYY; CDR2 reads QGS. V dropped 0 bases and J dropped 3 bases, with 17 bases sitting between them. The CDR3 sequence: CALGELGGPKGPDKLIF. As DNA, the CDR3 is TGTGCTCTTGGGGAACTAGGGGGCCCTAAGGGGCCCGATAAACTCATCTTT.

The chain has TRDV1 and TRDJ1, with TRDD3 identical over 10 bases. The J gene is absent in TCRdb and was assigned here via DNA matching to germline. The trim removed 5 bases at V and 0 bases at J, leaving 24 bases unmatched. This CDR3 contains 22 residues. Germline V lookup: CDR1 TSWWSYY, CDR2 QGS. The CDR3 reads CALGIWISYKDWGMLYTDKLIF. The CDR3 coding sequence is TGTGCTCTTGGGATCTGGATTTCCTACAAGGACTGGGGGATGCTGTACACCGATAAACTCATCTTT.

The V and J genes are TRDV1 and TRDJ1; D unresolved. Germline lookup yields CDR1 TSWWSYY and CDR2 QGS. Trimming shortened V by 1 base and J by 2 bases, and 26 bases separated the two germline ends. The CDR3 runs 20 residues. For the CDR3, the DNA is TGTGCTCTTGGGGAACAGTCCCTTGGACTCTTACCCGAGCAGACCGATAAACTCATCTTT. This codes for CALGEQSLGLLPEQTDKLIF.

This clone appeared a few times. The chain links TRAV29/DV5 to TRDJ1, with a weak D call TRDD3 (5 bases). Germline CDR1 and CDR2: NSMFDY and ISSIKDK. V lost 0 bases and J lost 2, with 11 bases in between. This CDR3 region has 14 residues. CDR3 amino acids: CAASGIGKTDKLIF. The CDR3 coding sequence is TGTGCAGCAAGCGGGATAGGAAAAACCGATAAACTCATCTTT. Full variable domain (remainder filled in from reference TRAV29/DV5 and TRDJ1): DQQVKQNSPSLSVQEGRISILNCDYTNSMFDYFLWYKKYPAEGPTFLISISSIKDKNEDGRFTVFLNKSAKHLSLHIVPSQPGDSAVYFCAASGIGKTDKLIFGKGTRVTVEP.

This clone was found a few times. A junction end diverges from the germline sequence, so it may reflect a read error. The chain couples TRDV1 to TRDJ1; D remains ambiguous. This CDR3 region has 13 residues. Germline CDR1 TSWWSYY, CDR2 QGS. The CDR3 sequence is CALGELITDELIF. For the CDR3, the DNA is TGTGCTCTTGGGGAACTGATAACCGATGAACTCATCTTT.

In this sample, this clone turned up a few times. The rearrangement uses TRDV1 and TRDJ1; TRDD3 aligns across 10 bases. The germline V gene has CDR1 TSWWSYY and CDR2 QGS. The CDR3 has 23 residues. V was pared by 0 bases and J by 1 base, with 23 bases of the junction left unmatched. CDR3 nucleotides: TGTGCTCTTGGGGAACTAGGAAGGTGGGGGATACCACGACCCCATCGATGCACCGATAAACTCATCTTT. Translating gives CALGELGRWGIPRPHRCTDKLIF.

The chain couples TRDV1 to TRDJ1, with TRDD3 as a possible D gene (7 bases). This CDR3 has 20 residues. Trimming removed 5 bases from V and 0 bases from J, with 28 bases in between. Germline loops: CDR1 TSWWSYY, CDR2 QGS. The CDR3 nucleotides are TGTGCTCTTGGGTGCGGATCTTCCTCAAAGGTGGGGGACCACACCGATAAACTCATCTTT. Its protein product is CALGCGSSSKVGDHTDKLIF.

This clone has only a few counts. This chain connects TRDV2 to TRDJ3, with TRDD3 identical over 8 bases. The germline V gene encodes CDR1 GEAIGNYY and CDR2 EKD. This CDR3 contains 20 residues. V lost 1 base, J lost 1 base, and 11 bases stayed unmatched. This chain's CDR3 is CACDTNYWGPLSWDTRQMFF. Here the CDR3 DNA reads TGTGCCTGTGACACGAATTACTGGGGGCCCCTTTCCTGGGACACCCGACAGATGTTTTTC.

This clone occurred a few times. The chain couples TRDV1 to TRDJ1, with TRDD3 identical over 7 bases. This CDR3 is built from 21 residues. Germline values: CDR1 TSWWSYY, CDR2 QGS. With V trimmed by 1 base and J by 0 bases, 20 bases remained unmatched. The CDR3: CALGEPVAWGQNSLYTDKLIF. In DNA, the CDR3 is TGTGCTCTTGGGGAACCCGTAGCCTGGGGGCAGAACTCCCTGTACACCGATAAACTCATCTTT.

The table lists this clone with a few counts. The chain couples TRDV1 to TRDJ1; 10 bases map to TRDD3. Germline V gene sequence: CDR1 TSWWSYY, CDR2 QGS. CDR3 length: 19 amino acids. The junction had 11 bases not matched to a gene; V was cut back by 1 base and J by 0 bases. CDR3 nucleotide sequence: TGTGCTCTTGGGGAACGCGCCCGGGGGATACGAGGGTACACCGATAAACTCATCTTT. Translated, it gives CALGERARGIRGYTDKLIF.

In its sample, this clone was seen a few times. The chain couples TRDV1 to TRDJ1; 8 bases match TRDD3. Per the germline V gene, CDR1 is TSWWSYY and CDR2 is QGS. This CDR3 has 19 residues. With 7 bases clipped from V and 5 bases from J, the junction kept 24 bases outside the gene matches. The DNA of the CDR3 is TGTGCTCTTGTCGGCTCCCTACGCAATCGGGGGATAGGTAAAGATAAACTCATCTTT. Encoded protein: CALVGSLRNRGIGKDKLIF.

As for this clone: A read error may account for a junction end that differs from germline. Other DNA sequences from this sample encode an identical CDR3 as well. The chain links TRDV1 to TRDJ1; 12 bases are a match to TRDD3. This CDR3 has 18 residues. Germline values: CDR1 TSWWSYY, CDR2 QGS. In DNA, the CDR3 is TGTGCCCTTGGGAACAATCCACAACTGGGGGATACATCTGATAAACTCATCTTT. It specifies CALGNNPQLGDTSDKLIF.

This clone has more than one count but fewer than ten. V usage is TRDV1 and J usage is TRDJ1, with 10 positions matching TRDD3. The CDR3 has 17 residues. Unmatched junction bases numbered 14, after V lost 4 bases and J lost 6 bases. In germline, CDR1 is TSWWSYY, CDR2 QGS. For the CDR3, the DNA is TGTGCTCTTGGGGTGCTCTACGTCCTGGGGGATAGCCATAAACTCATCTTT. Protein: CALGVLYVLGDSHKLIF.

This clone has only a few counts. The chain recombines TRDV1 with TRDJ1; 9 bases fit TRDD3. Germline assignment: CDR1 TSWWSYY and CDR2 QGS. V trimming: 6 bases; J trimming: 2 bases; junction bases outside the gene matches: 22. The CDR3 loop spans 20 amino acids. The CDR3 coding sequence is TGTGCTCTTGGAGGCCCTTCCATCTACGCTGGGGGATGGTGGACCGATAAACTCATCTTT. It is translated as CALGGPSIYAGGWWTDKLIF.

The chain employs TRDV1 and TRDJ1; the match to TRDD3 covers 11 bases. Germline V gene lookup returns CDR1 TSWWSYY and CDR2 QGS. CDR3 length: 24 amino acids. V lost 0 bases to trimming and J lost 0 bases; unmatched junction nucleotides: 24. Here the CDR3 reads CALGELRVVIGGWGIQGYTDKLIF. The CDR3 nucleotides read TGTGCTCTTGGGGAACTGCGCGTGGTTATCGGAGGCTGGGGGATACAGGGGTACACCGATAAACTCATCTTT.

This clone was seen a few times. The V call is TRDV1, the J call TRDJ1; TRDD3 aligns across 8 bases. The germline V gene encodes CDR1 TSWWSYY and CDR2 QGS. J lost 7 bases, V lost 4 bases, and 17 bases had no gene match. The CDR3 runs 17 residues. The DNA of the CDR3 is TGTGCTCTTGGGGCCCACCCCTGGAGTCTGGGGGAGTTTAAACTCATCTTT. It specifies CALGAHPWSLGEFKLIF.

The chain carries TRDV1 and TRDJ2; 7 positions agree with TRDD3. Germline V gene lookup returns CDR1 TSWWSYY and CDR2 QGS. This CDR3 contains 16 residues. V dropped 2 bases and J dropped 0; count of bases not matched to a gene: 3. CDR3 sequence (DNA): TGTGCTCTTGGGGAAGCTGGGGGCCCTTTGACAGCACAACTCTTCTTT. Encoded protein: CALGEAGGPLTAQLFF.

The J gene is TRDJ1, the V gene TRDV1; 10 positions match TRDD3. The germline CDR1 and CDR2 sequences are TSWWSYY and QGS. This CDR3 is built from 17 residues. The V gene end was trimmed by 1 base and the J gene end by 3 bases; junction bases not matched to a gene: 8. In nucleotides, the CDR3 is TGTGCTCTTGGGGAACCTTCATTATGGGGGATACCCGATAAACTCATCTTT. Its translation is CALGEPSLWGIPDKLIF.

The chain is built from TRDV1 and TRDJ2; D perhaps matches TRDD2 (5 bases). Trimming shortened V by 4 bases and J by 9 bases, and 33 bases separated the two germline ends. CDR1 is TSWWSYY, CDR2 QGS, per germline. CDR3 length: 20 residues. The CDR3 DNA sequence: TGTGCTCTTGGGGCCTTCGGCGGTACGTCGGAACTAAGGACGTCTACACAACTCTTCTTT. This gives the protein CALGAFGGTSELRTSTQLFF.

No V segment was called; the J segment is TRDJ1; the table's D call, TRDD3, was not checked against the DNA. CDR3 length equals 19 residues. CDR3 DNA sequence: TGTGCTCTTGGGTCCCCCCCTCACGTACTGGGGGATCCCGCCGATAAACTCATCTTT. Translation gives CALGSPPHVLGDPADKLIF.

Only a few counts were recorded for this clone. The chain employs TRDV1 and TRDJ1, with 7 bases fitting TRDD3. This CDR3 is built from 18 residues. The V gene end was trimmed by 2 bases and the J gene end by 0 bases; junction bases not matched to a gene: 12. Looked up from germline, CDR1 is TSWWSYY and CDR2 is QGS. As DNA, the CDR3 is TGTGCTCTTGGGGAAACCTACAACTGGGGCCGTGACACCGATAAACTCATCTTT. Translating gives CALGETYNWGRDTDKLIF.

The chain links TRDV1 to TRDJ1; 8 bases are shared with TRDD3. This CDR3 comprises 19 residues. The junction had 13 bases not matched to a gene; V was cut back by 1 base and J by 0 bases. Germline assignment: CDR1 TSWWSYY and CDR2 QGS. CDR3 coding DNA: TGTGCTCTTGGGGAACGGTATGCTGCTGGGGGACCTAACACCGATAAACTCATCTTT. Its protein is CALGERYAAGGPNTDKLIF.

The chain uses TRDV1 and TRDJ1; possibly TRDD3 for D (7 bases). Trimming left V 2 bases short and J 0 bases short, with 25 bases between. This CDR3 is 20 amino acids long. Germline CDR1 reads TSWWSYY; CDR2 reads QGS. The CDR3 here is CALGEAPFRMWGTYTDKLIF. In DNA, the CDR3 is TGTGCTCTTGGGGAAGCCCCCTTCCGCATGTGGGGGACGTACACCGATAAACTCATCTTT.